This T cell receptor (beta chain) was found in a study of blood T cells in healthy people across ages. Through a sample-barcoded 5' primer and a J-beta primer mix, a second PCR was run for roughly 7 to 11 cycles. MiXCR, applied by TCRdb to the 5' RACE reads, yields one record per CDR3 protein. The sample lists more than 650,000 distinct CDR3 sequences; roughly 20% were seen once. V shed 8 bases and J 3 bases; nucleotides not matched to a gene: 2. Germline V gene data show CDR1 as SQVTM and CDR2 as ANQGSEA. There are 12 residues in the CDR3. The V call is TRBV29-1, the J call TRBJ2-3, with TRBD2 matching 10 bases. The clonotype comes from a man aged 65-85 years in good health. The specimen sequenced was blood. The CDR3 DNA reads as TGCAGCACTAGCGGGACGACAGATACGCAGTATTTT. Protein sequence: CSTSGTTDTQYF.